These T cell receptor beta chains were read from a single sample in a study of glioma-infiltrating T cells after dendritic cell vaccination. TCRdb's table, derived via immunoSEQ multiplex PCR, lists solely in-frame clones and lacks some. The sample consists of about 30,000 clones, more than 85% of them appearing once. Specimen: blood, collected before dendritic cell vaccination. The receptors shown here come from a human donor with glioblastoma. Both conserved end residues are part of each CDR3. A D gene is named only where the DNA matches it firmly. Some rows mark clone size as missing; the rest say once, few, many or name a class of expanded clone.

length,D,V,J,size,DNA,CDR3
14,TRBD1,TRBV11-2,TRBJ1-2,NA,TGTGCCAGCAGCTTCGACAGGGGATCCTATGGCTACACCTTC,CASSFDRGSYGYTF
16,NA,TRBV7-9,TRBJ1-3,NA,TGTGCCAGCAGCTTCGGGCAGACAGTCTTAGGAAACACCATATATTTT,CASSFGQTVLGNTIYF
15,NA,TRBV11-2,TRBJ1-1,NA,TGTGCCAGCAGCGCAGACAGAGACTCGAACACTGAAGCTTTCTTT,CASSADRDSNTEAFF
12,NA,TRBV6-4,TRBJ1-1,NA,TGTGCCAGGGGACAAACCGGGACAGAAGCTTTCTTT,CARGQTGTEAFF
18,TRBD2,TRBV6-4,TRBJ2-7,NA,TGTGCCAGCAGTGACCCCGGACTAGCGGGGGGGCGAAAGGGCGAGCAGTACTTC,CASSDPGLAGGRKGEQYF
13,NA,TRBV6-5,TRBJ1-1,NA,TGTGCCAGCAGTTACGAGAGCAACACTGAAGCTTTCTTT,CASSYESNTEAFF
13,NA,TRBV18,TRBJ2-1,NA,TGTGCCAGACCGCGGGGGCCCTACAATGAGCAGTTCTTC,CARPRGPYNEQFF
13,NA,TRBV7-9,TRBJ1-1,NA,TGTGCCAGCAGCCGACAGATGAACACTGAAGCTTTCTTT,CASSRQMNTEAFF
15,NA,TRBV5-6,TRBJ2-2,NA,TGTGCCAGCAGCTTTTGGACTCTGTTCGCCGGGGAGCTGTTTTTT,CASSFWTLFAGELFF
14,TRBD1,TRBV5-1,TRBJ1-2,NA,TGCGCCAGCAGCTTGGACGGACAGGGCTATGGCTACACCTTC,CASSLDGQGYGYTF
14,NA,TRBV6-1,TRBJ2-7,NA,TGTGCCAGCAGTGAAAGGACATCCGGGGGTGAGCAGTACTTC,CASSERTSGGEQYF
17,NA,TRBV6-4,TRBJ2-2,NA,TGTGCCAGCAGAAGGACAGCTCACCCTACGAACACCGGGGAGCTGTTTTTT,CASRRTAHPTNTGELFF
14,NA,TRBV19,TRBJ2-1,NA,TGTGCCAGTAGTATTGACATTACATCGCCTGAGCAGTTCTTC,CASSIDITSPEQFF
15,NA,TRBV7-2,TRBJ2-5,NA,TGTGCCAGCAGCTCGACCCCAGCGGGTCAAGAGACCCAGTACTTC,CASSSTPAGQETQYF
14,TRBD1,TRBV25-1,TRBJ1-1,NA,TGTGCCAGCGGTCCACAGGGGGCGAACACTGAAGCTTTCTTT,CASGPQGANTEAFF
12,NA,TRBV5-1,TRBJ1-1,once,TGCGCCAGCAGGTTACAGCATACTGAAGCTTTCTTT,CASRLQHTEAFF
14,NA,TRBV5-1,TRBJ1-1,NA,TGCGCCAGCAGCTTGAGGGAGAGGGACACTGAAGCTTTCTTT,CASSLRERDTEAFF
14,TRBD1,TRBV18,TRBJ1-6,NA,TGTGCCAGCTCACCAGGGACAGGGGTTTCACCCCTCCACTTT,CASSPGTGVSPLHF
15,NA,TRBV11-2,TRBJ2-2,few,TGTGCCAGCAGCTCCTCGACAGGGAACACCGGGGAGCTGTTTTTT,CASSSSTGNTGELFF